The sequence of this TCR beta chain was determined in a study of T cell repertoires in cytomegalovirus infection. This CDR3 has 17 residues. After removal of 4 bases from V and 4 bases from J, the junction contained 13 bases not matched to a gene. Germline values: CDR1 SEHNR, CDR2 FQNEAQ (reference sequence). Findings of the study overall: Public TCR beta family frequency separated CMV-and-HLA carriers, including in an independent cohort.

In regard to this clonotype: Its antigen is not known.

TCRdb reprocessed the reads via MiXCR and lists one record per CDR3 protein. The table includes 400,000 or so distinct CDR3 sequences, roughly a third detected once. The sequenced sample was PBMCs. J is TRBJ2-1 and V is TRBV7-9, with 7 bases lining up with TRBD2. The clonotype was recovered from a human donor in good health (CMV status not recorded). Some clones in this sample may be carry-over from other donors' samples. DNA for the CDR3: TGTGCCAGCAGCTCCCGAGGCGGGGGACCATCTTACAATGAGCAGTTCTTC. Residues: CASSSRGGGPSYNEQFF.